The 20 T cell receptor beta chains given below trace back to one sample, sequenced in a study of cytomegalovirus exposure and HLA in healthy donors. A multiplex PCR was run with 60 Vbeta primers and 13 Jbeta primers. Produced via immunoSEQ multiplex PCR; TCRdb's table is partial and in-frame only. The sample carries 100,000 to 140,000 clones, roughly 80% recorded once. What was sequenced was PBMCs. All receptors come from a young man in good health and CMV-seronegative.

The DNA for the CDR3 is TGTGCCAGCAGTCCCGGTTTTCTGGGGACTAGTCGGTACGAGCAGTACTTC. Encoded protein: CASSPGFLGTSRYEQYF. V is TRBV28 and J is TRBJ2-7; 8 nucleotides align to TRBD2. J gave up 4 bases and V 5 bases, and 16 bases lay outside the gene matches. Germline CDR1 is MDHEN and CDR2 is SYDVKM. The CDR3 is 17 residues long.

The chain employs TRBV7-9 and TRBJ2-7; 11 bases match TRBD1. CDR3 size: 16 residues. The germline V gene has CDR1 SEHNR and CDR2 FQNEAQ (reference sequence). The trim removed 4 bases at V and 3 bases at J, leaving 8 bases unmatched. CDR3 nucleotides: TGTGCCAGCAGCTACCGCGGACAGGGGGCATTCTACGAGCAGTACTTC. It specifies CASSYRGQGAFYEQYF.

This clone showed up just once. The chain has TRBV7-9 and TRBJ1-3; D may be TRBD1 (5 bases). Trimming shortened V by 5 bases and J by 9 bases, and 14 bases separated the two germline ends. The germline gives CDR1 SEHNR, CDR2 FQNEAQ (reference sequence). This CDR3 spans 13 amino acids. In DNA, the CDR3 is TGTGCCAGCAGCCACGATGTAGGGGCCACCATATATTTT. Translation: CASSHDVGATIYF.

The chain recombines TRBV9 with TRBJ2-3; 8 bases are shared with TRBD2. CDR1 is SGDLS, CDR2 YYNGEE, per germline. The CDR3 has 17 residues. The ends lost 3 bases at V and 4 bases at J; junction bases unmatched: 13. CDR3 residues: CASSGGAGGQSSDTQYF. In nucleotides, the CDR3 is TGTGCCAGCAGCGGAGGGGCGGGGGGCCAATCTTCAGATACGCAGTATTTT. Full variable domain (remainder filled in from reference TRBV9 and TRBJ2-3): DSGVTQTPKHLITATGQRVTLRCSPRSGDLSVYWYQQSLDQGLQFLIQYYNGEERAKGNILERFSAQQFPDLHSELNLSSLELGDSALYFCASSGGAGGQSSDTQYFGPGTRLTVL.

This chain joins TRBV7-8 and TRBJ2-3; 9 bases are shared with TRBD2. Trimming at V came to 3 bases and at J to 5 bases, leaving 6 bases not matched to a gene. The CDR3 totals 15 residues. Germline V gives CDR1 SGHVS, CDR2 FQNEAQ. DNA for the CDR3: TGTGCCAGCAGCTTCTCTAGCGGGGCGAGAGATACGCAGTATTTT. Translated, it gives CASSFSSGARDTQYF.

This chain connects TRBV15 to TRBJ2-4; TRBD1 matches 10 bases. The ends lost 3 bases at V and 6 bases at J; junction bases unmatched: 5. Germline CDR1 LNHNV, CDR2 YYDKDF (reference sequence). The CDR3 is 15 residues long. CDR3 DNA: TGTGCCACCAGCAGGAAGGGGACAGGGGTAAACATTCAGTACTTC. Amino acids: CATSRKGTGVNIQYF. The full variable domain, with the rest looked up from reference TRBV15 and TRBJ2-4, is DAMVIQNPRYQVTQFGKPVTLSCSQTLNHNVMYWYQQKSSQAPKLLFHYYDKDFNNEADTPDNFQSRRPNTSFCFLDIRSPGLGDTAMYLCATSRKGTGVNIQYFGAGTRLSVL.

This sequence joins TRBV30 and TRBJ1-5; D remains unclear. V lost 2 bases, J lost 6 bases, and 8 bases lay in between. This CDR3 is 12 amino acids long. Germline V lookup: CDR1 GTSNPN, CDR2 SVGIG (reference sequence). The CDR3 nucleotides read TGTGCCTGGAGTCTAAATGGTCAGCCCCAGCATTTT. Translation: CAWSLNGQPQHF.

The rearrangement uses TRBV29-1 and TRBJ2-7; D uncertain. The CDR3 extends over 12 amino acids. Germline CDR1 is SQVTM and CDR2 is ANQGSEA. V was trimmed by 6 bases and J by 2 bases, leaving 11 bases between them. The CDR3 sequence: CSVGGLAYEQYF. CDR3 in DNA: TGCAGCGTCGGCGGTCTAGCCTACGAGCAGTACTTC.

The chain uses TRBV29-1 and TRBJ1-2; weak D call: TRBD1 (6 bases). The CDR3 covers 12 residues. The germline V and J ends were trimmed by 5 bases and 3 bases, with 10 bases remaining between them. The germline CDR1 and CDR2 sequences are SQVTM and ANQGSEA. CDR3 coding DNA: TGCAGCGTTTCACAGGGAGACTATGGCTACACCTTC. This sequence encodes CSVSQGDYGYTF.

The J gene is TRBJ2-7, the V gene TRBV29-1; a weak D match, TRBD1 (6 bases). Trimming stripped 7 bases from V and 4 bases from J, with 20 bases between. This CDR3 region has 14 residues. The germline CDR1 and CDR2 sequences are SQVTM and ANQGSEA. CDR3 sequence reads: CSALGARGSYEQYF. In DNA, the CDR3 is TGCAGCGCACTCGGGGCTAGGGGGTCTTACGAGCAGTACTTC.

CDR3: CASSLGHGDEQYF. The DNA of the CDR3 is TGCGCCAGCAGCTTGGGACACGGGGACGAGCAGTACTTC. The rearrangement links TRBV5-1 to TRBJ2-7; perhaps TRBD2 as D (5 bases). This CDR3 has 13 amino acids. Germline-derived CDR1 and CDR2 are SGHRS and YFSETQ. Trimming cost V 0 bases and J 5 bases, with 9 bases left between them.

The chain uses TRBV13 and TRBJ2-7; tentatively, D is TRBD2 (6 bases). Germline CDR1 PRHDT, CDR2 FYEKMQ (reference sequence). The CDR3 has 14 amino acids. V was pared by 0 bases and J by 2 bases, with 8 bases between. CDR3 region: CASSLGEGTYEQYF. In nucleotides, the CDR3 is TGTGCCAGCAGCTTAGGGGAGGGGACCTACGAGCAGTACTTC. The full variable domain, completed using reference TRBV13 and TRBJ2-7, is AAGVIQSPRHLIKEKRETATLKCYPIPRHDTVYWYQQGPGQDPQFLISFYEKMQSDKGSIPDRFSAQQFSDYHSELNMSSLELGDSALYFCASSLGEGTYEQYFGPGTRLTVT.

CDR3 sequence (DNA): TGTGCCAGCAGTGAACCGGAGACCTACGAGCAGTACTTC. Amino acid sequence: CASSEPETYEQYF. This sequence joins TRBV2 and TRBJ2-7; D gene uncertain. The V end lost 2 bases, the J end lost 2 bases, and 7 bases lay between the germline ends. CDR3 length: 13 amino acids. The germline V gene encodes CDR1 SNHLY and CDR2 FYNNEI. The full variable domain, with the rest looked up from reference TRBV2 and TRBJ2-7, is EPEVTQTPSHQVTQMGQEVILRCVPISNHLYFYWYRQILGQKVEFLVSFYNNEISEKSEIFDDQFSVERPDGSNFTLKIRSTKLEDSAMYFCASSEPETYEQYFGPGTRLTVT.

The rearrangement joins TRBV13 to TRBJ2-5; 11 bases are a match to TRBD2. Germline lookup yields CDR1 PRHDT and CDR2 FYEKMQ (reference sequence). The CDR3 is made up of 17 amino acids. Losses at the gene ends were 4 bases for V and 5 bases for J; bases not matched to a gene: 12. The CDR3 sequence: CASSSKDSGGARETQYF. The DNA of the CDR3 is TGTGCCAGCAGCTCGAAAGATAGCGGGGGGGCCCGGGAGACCCAGTACTTC.

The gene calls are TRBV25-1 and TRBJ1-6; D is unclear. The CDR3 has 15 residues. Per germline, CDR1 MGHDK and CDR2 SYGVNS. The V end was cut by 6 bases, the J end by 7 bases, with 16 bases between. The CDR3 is CASRSNMGANSPLHF. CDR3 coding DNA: TGTGCCAGCAGGAGTAATATGGGCGCGAATTCACCCCTCCACTTT.

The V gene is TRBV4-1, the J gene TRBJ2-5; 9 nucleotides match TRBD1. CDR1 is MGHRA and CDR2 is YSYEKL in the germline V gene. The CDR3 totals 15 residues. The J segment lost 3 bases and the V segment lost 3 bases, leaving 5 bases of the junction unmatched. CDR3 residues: CASSHLDRGKETQYF. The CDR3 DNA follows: TGCGCCAGCAGCCACCTGGACAGGGGCAAAGAGACCCAGTACTTC.

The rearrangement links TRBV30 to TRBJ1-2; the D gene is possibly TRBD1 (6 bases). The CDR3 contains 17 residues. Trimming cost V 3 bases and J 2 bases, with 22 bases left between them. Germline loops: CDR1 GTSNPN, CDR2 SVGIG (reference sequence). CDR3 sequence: CAWRGASFTKGNYGYTF. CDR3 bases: TGTGCCTGGAGGGGGGCCTCTTTCACCAAGGGGAACTATGGCTACACCTTC. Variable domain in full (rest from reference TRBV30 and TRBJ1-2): SQTIHQWPATLVQPVGSPLSLECTVEGTSNPNLYWYRQAAGRGLQLLFYSVGIGQISSEVPQNLSASRPQDRQFILSSKKLLLSDSGFYLCAWRGASFTKGNYGYTFGSGTRLTVV.

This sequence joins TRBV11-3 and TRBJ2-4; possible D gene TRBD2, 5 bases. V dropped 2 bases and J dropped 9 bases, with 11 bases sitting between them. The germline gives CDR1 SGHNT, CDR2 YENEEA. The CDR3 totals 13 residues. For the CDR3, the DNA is TGTGCCAGCAGCTTAAGGAGAGGGAGCATTCAGTACTTC. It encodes CASSLRRGSIQYF.

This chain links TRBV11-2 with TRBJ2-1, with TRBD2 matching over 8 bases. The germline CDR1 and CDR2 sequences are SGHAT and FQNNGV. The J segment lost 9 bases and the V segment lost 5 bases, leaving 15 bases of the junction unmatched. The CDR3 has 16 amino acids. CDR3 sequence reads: CASSQTQPASGGEQFF. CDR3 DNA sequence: TGTGCCAGCAGCCAAACCCAACCAGCAAGCGGGGGTGAGCAGTTCTTC.

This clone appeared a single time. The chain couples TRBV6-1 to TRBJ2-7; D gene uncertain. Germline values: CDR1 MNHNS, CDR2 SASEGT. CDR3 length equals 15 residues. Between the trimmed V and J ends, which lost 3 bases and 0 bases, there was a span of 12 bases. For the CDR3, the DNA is TGTGCCAGCAGTGACCCTTCATGGAGCTCCTACGAGCAGTACTTC. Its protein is CASSDPSWSSYEQYF.